Presented here are 23 T cell receptor beta chains from one specimen sequenced in a study of blood T cell repertoires in COVID-19. TCRdb's table, derived via immunoSEQ multiplex PCR, lists solely in-frame clones and lacks some. The data show 95,000 to 150,000 clones, 74% seen once. Sample: peripheral blood. The receptors derive from a man older than 75 with COVID-19, enrolled during active disease.

The chain links TRBV4-3 to TRBJ2-6; D unclear. Germline V gene sequence: CDR1 LGHNA, CDR2 YSLEER. Deletions cut 0 bases from V and 0 bases from J, with 6 bases between. This CDR3 is 16 amino acids long. The CDR3 region is CASSQDPNSGANVLTF. CDR3 in DNA: TGCGCCAGCAGCCAAGACCCAAACTCTGGGGCCAACGTCCTGACTTTC.

This clone was recorded many times. The chain couples TRBV7-2 to TRBJ2-5; 7 bases align to TRBD1. CDR1 SGHTA and CDR2 FQGNSA come from the germline V gene. The junction had 16 bases not matched to a gene; V was cut back by 6 bases and J by 0 bases. The CDR3 covers 18 residues. The CDR3 DNA follows: TGTGCCAGCAGACTCACCGGGACAGCCCAAGGATACCAAGAGACCCAGTACTTC. This codes for CASRLTGTAQGYQETQYF.

The chain joins TRBV7-9 to TRBJ1-1; D might be TRBD1 (5 bases). Germline assignment: CDR1 SEHNR and CDR2 FQNEAQ (reference sequence). This CDR3 contains 14 residues. With 2 bases removed from V and 6 bases from J, the gap between germline ends came to 13 bases. The CDR3 reads CASSLTTGVSEAFF. The CDR3 DNA reads as TGTGCCAGCAGCTTAACCACAGGAGTCTCTGAAGCTTTCTTT.

This clone was seen a handful of times. The chain has TRBV27 and TRBJ2-7; TRBD1 aligns across 8 bases. CDR3 size: 14 residues. CDR1 and CDR2 (germline): MNHEY, SMNVEV (reference sequence). Losses at the gene ends were 2 bases for V and 0 bases for J; bases not matched to a gene: 0. This chain's CDR3 is CASSLGTGSYEQYF. CDR3 DNA: TGTGCCAGCAGTTTAGGGACAGGCTCCTACGAGCAGTACTTC.

The chain employs TRBV12-3 or TRBV12-4 and TRBJ1-1; D unresolved. V gave up 5 bases and J gave up 0 bases, with 7 bases separating them. The CDR3 covers 13 residues. Here the CDR3 DNA reads TGTGCCAGCAGTCCCACATTGAACACTGAAGCTTTCTTT. Translating gives CASSPTLNTEAFF.

A few counts support this clone. The gene calls are TRBV28 and TRBJ2-6; 10 bases map to TRBD2. The J segment lost 2 bases and the V segment lost 11 bases, leaving 6 bases of the junction unmatched. The germline V gene encodes CDR1 MDHEN and CDR2 SYDVKM. The CDR3 runs 15 residues. CDR3 region: CASGLAGAGANVLTF. In DNA, the CDR3 is TGTGCCTCAGGCCTAGCGGGAGCTGGGGCCAACGTCCTGACTTTC.

The rearrangement links TRBV27 to TRBJ2-7, with TRBD2 matching 10 bases. The CDR3 extends over 16 amino acids. Germline trimming cut 5 bases from V and 6 bases from J; bases unmatched to any gene: 13. Germline V gives CDR1 MNHEY, CDR2 SMNVEV (reference sequence). The CDR3 DNA follows: TGTGCCAGCAGTAACCCCCAAAGCGGGAGGGCGGGCGAGCAGTACTTC. It yields the protein CASSNPQSGRAGEQYF.

The rearrangement joins TRBV12-3 or TRBV12-4 to TRBJ1-1, with D perhaps matching TRBD1 (6 bases). V dropped 4 bases and J dropped 7 bases, with 10 bases sitting between them. The CDR3 has 12 amino acids. The CDR3 bases are TGTGCCAGCAGTTCCCAGGGGCTTGAAGCTTTCTTT. It specifies CASSSQGLEAFF.

The DNA for the CDR3 is TGTGCCAGCAGCCAAGATCAGGGAACTTTAGGGGAGACCCAGTACTTC. Translated: CASSQDQGTLGETQYF. The chain couples TRBV3-1 (or the pseudogene TRBV3-2) to TRBJ2-5; a possible D gene is TRBD1 (5 bases). V was pared by 0 bases and J by 5 bases, with 16 bases between. The length of the CDR3 is 16 residues. Germline loops: CDR1 LGHDT, CDR2 YNNKEL (reference sequence).

The chain employs TRBV7-2 and TRBJ2-1, with a possible D match to TRBD2 (6 bases). Germline CDR1 SGHTA, CDR2 FQGNSA. Deletions cut 5 bases from V and 10 bases from J, with 9 bases between. This CDR3 has 11 amino acids. The chain's CDR3 is CASSPREEQFF. CDR3 bases: TGTGCCAGCAGCCCCCGGGAGGAGCAGTTCTTC.

The rearrangement joins TRBV24-1 to TRBJ1-5; tentative D call: TRBD1 (6 bases). Per germline, CDR1 KGHDR and CDR2 SFDVKD. The V end lost 3 bases, the J end lost 5 bases, and 10 bases lay between the germline ends. The length of the CDR3 is 14 residues. The CDR3 DNA follows: TGTGCCACCAGTGATCCGACAGGCCATCAGCCCCAGCATTTT. It yields the protein CATSDPTGHQPQHF.

This chain links TRBV3-1 (or the pseudogene TRBV3-2) with TRBJ2-7, with TRBD1 identical over 7 bases. The CDR3 is 11 residues long. With 6 bases clipped from V and 9 bases from J, the junction kept 5 bases outside the gene matches. Looked up from germline, CDR1 is LGHDT and CDR2 is YNNKEL (reference sequence). CDR3 loop: CASRQGSRQYF. The CDR3, as DNA: TGTGCCAGCAGACAGGGGAGCCGGCAGTACTTC.

In regard to this clone: Relative to the germline gene, one junction end is altered; a read error may explain this. This chain joins TRBV7-7 and TRBJ2-1, with D possibly matching TRBD2 (6 bases). CDR1 and CDR2 (germline): SSHAT, FNYEAQ (reference sequence). CDR3 length: 17 residues. The CDR3 sequence: CASSSSVGGSSYNEQFF. The DNA for the CDR3 is TGTGCTAGCAGCTCCTCTGTTGGGGGGAGCTCCTACAATGAGCAGTTCTTC.

This sequence joins TRBV5-6 and TRBJ2-7; 9 bases agree with TRBD1. J was trimmed by 3 bases and V by 2 bases; bases with no gene match: 9. The germline gives CDR1 SGHDT, CDR2 YYEEEE. This CDR3 is 16 amino acids long. CDR3 coding DNA: TGTGCCAGCAGCTTAACACAGGGGGCGTCCATCTACGAGCAGTACTTC. As protein: CASSLTQGASIYEQYF.

V gene TRBV7-2 combines with J gene TRBJ1-6; TRBD1 matches at 7 bases. The germline gives CDR1 SGHTA, CDR2 FQGNSA. The J segment lost 12 bases and the V segment lost 5 bases, leaving 7 bases of the junction unmatched. This CDR3 comprises 13 residues. The CDR3 is CASSLETGRPLHF. As DNA, the CDR3 is TGTGCCAGCAGCCTAGAGACAGGGAGACCCCTCCACTTT.

The rearrangement joins TRBV5-4 to TRBJ1-4; 7 bases are a match to TRBD1. V was pared by 0 bases and J by 4 bases, with 0 bases of the junction left unmatched. Germline CDR1 SGHNT, CDR2 YYREEE (reference sequence). This CDR3 is built from 14 residues. CDR3 sequence reads: CASSLGQGNEKLFF. The CDR3 DNA reads TGTGCCAGCAGCTTGGGACAGGGTAATGAAAAACTGTTTTTT. The full variable domain, its missing parts supplied by reference TRBV5-4 and TRBJ1-4, is ETGVTQSPTHLIKTRGQQVTLRCSSQSGHNTVSWYQQALGQGPQFIFQYYREEENGRGNFPPRFSGLQFPNYSSELNVNALELDDSALYLCASSLGQGNEKLFFGSGTQLSVL.

The gene calls are TRBV5-1 and TRBJ2-5; TRBD1 matches 8 bases. This CDR3 is 14 amino acids long. Germline V gives CDR1 SGHRS, CDR2 YFSETQ. V lost 4 bases, J lost 4 bases, and 6 bases stayed unmatched. The CDR3 DNA reads as TGCGCCAGCAGCCCCGACAGGGGAGGAGAGACCCAGTACTTC. Translated: CASSPDRGGETQYF.

Here the CDR3 DNA reads TGTGCCAGCAGTTTGACACTTAACTATGGCTACACCTTC. Translating gives CASSLTLNYGYTF. The chain carries TRBV6-5 and TRBJ1-2, with D uncertain. V shed 4 bases and J shed 1 base, with 7 bases lying between them. CDR1 and CDR2 (germline): MNHEY, SVGAGI. The CDR3 sequence is 13 residues long.

The chain uses TRBV15 and TRBJ2-1; TRBD2 aligns across 9 bases. CDR3 length equals 16 residues. Losses at the gene ends were 0 bases for V and 6 bases for J; bases not matched to a gene: 6. From germline, CDR1 is LNHNV and CDR2 YYDKDF (reference sequence). The CDR3 DNA reads as TGTGCCACCAGCAGAGATTCCGCGGGAGGGATCAATGAGCAGTTCTTC. This translates into CATSRDSAGGINEQFF.

This clone has a single count. This chain connects TRBV7-9 to TRBJ2-7, with 7 bases matching TRBD2. This CDR3 is built from 13 residues. V dropped 3 bases and J dropped 5; count of bases not matched to a gene: 4. The V gene's germline CDR1 is SEHNR and CDR2 FQNEAQ (reference sequence). The CDR3 region is CASSFGGSDEQYF. In DNA, the CDR3 is TGTGCCAGCAGCTTTGGCGGGAGCGACGAGCAGTACTTC.

J is TRBJ1-3 and V is TRBV13; 10 bases agree with TRBD1. V lost 4 bases and J lost 5; bases outside the gene matches: 5. The CDR3 consists of 15 residues. Germline CDR1 reads PRHDT; CDR2 reads FYEKMQ (reference sequence). The CDR3 is CASSYDRGLRNTIYF. For the CDR3, the DNA is TGTGCCAGCAGCTACGACAGGGGGCTAAGAAACACCATATATTTT.

CDR3 in DNA: TGTGCCAGCAGTTCGCAGGGCGCCTACGAGCAGTACTTC. As protein: CASSSQGAYEQYF. The chain carries TRBV12-3 or TRBV12-4 and TRBJ2-7; D may be TRBD1 (5 bases). The CDR3 extends over 13 amino acids. The V and J ends lost 4 bases and 2 bases respectively, with 9 bases between them.

This clone was counted between two and nine times. The chain employs TRBV6-5 and TRBJ2-7; the D gene is possibly TRBD1 (5 bases). In germline, CDR1 is MNHEY, CDR2 SVGAGI. This CDR3 is built from 14 residues. Trimming pared 4 bases from V and 3 bases from J, leaving 13 bases between. CDR3 amino acids: CASSSVQGFYEQYF. CDR3 coding DNA: TGTGCCAGCAGTTCGGTGCAGGGATTCTACGAGCAGTACTTC.